The T cell receptor (beta chain) described here comes from a study of patients and donors after allogeneic stem cell transplantation. TCRdb redid the calling of the RT-PCR reads with MiXCR, one entry per CDR3 protein. The table has approximately 250,000 distinct CDR3 sequences, 12% to 15% seen once. With 0 bases clipped from V and 7 bases from J, the junction kept 4 bases outside the gene matches. Germline-derived CDR1 and CDR2 are ENHRY and SYGVKD. The CDR3 is 14 residues long. In its sample, this clonotype was seen many times. J is TRBJ1-2 and V is TRBV10-3; 8 nucleotides agree with TRBD1. Sample: blood, either unsorted or a sorted T cell fraction (not recorded which). The TCR originated in a human donor who was either an allogeneic HSCT recipient or a stem cell or donor lymphocyte infusion donor (not recorded which). It is not recorded whose cells these are; they may come from a transplant donor. CDR3 loop: CAISESSRGLGYTF. For the CDR3, the DNA is TGTGCCATCAGTGAGTCGAGCAGGGGGCTTGGCTACACCTTC.